This T cell receptor (beta chain) was documented in a study of control samples from healthy donors and cancer patients (dated by TCRdb to 2020 to 2022). Comments on this clone: The antigen this receptor binds is unknown. No much larger clone exists at a distance of one base, and base qualities are not known.

V loses 3 bases, J loses 0 bases, and the germline ends lie 12 bases apart. CDR3 length: 16 amino acids, cysteine to phenylalanine. The retained sequence is limited to the CDR3, 48 bases, with the frame set at the first base. From the germline V gene (reference sequence), CDR1 is LNHDA and CDR2 is SQIVND. Library method: the immunoSEQ multiplex PCR assay. The source is immuneACCESS, and TCRdb retained only in-frame sequences with V and J called. Part of the clones is not carried over; for the studies checked, unresolved V genes explain less than half of this, and the remainder is unexplained. Across this sample there are 350,000 to 450,000 clones, with 75% to 95% seen only once. The ten largest clonotypes hold more than 6% of the sample.

In this chain, TRBV19 is recombined with TRBJ1-5; no D segment can be confidently identified. This TCR was sampled from a man aged 35 to 55 with head and neck cancer. The sequenced sample consisted of PBMCs. The nucleotide sequence reads TGTGCCAGTAGTATCCGCGATCGTATTAGCAATCAGCCCCAGCATTTT. It is translated as CASSIRDRISNQPQHF.